Below, 19 T cell receptor beta chains from the same sample are listed, as sequenced in a study of blood T cell repertoires in COVID-19. The method was immunoSEQ multiplex PCR; TCRdb's version includes in-frame clones alone and lacks a portion of them. The repertoire holds around 100,000 clones, with 84% as singletons. The source material was peripheral blood. The receptors derive from a human donor in a cohort sampled during active COVID-19.

The genes are TRBV9 and TRBJ1-1; perhaps TRBD1 as D (5 bases). This CDR3 is 13 amino acids long. Germline V gene data show CDR1 as SGDLS and CDR2 as YYNGEE. The ends were cut back, 0 bases at V and 3 bases at J, with 6 bases in the middle. The CDR3 here is CASSVGGDTEAFF. The DNA for the CDR3 is TGTGCCAGCAGCGTAGGGGGGGACACTGAAGCTTTCTTT.

The chain employs TRBV5-1 and TRBJ1-2; possibly TRBD1 for D (6 bases). Germline lookup yields CDR1 SGHRS and CDR2 YFSETQ. Trimming pared 1 base from V and 5 bases from J, leaving 9 bases between. The CDR3 is 13 residues long. CDR3 in DNA: TGCGCCAGCAGCTTGCAGGGGACGTATGGCTACACCTTC. Its protein product is CASSLQGTYGYTF.

J is TRBJ1-2 and V is TRBV16, with no clear D. Between the trimmed V and J ends, which lost 2 bases and 3 bases, there was a span of 22 bases. The germline gives CDR1 KGHSY, CDR2 FQNENV. The CDR3 length is 18 residues. CDR3 bases: TGTGCCAGCAGCCAAAGGTGGATCGGCGGCGCGGTCGACTATGGCTACACCTTC. Translated, it gives CASSQRWIGGAVDYGYTF. Combining the CDR3 with reference TRBV16 and TRBJ1-2 gives the whole variable domain GEEVAQTPKHLVRGEGQKAKLYCAPIKGHSYVFWYQQVLKNEFKFLISFQNENVFDETGMPKERFSAKCLPNSPCSLEIQATKLEDSAVYFCASSQRWIGGAVDYGYTFGSGTRLTVV.

Only one count was recorded for this clone. The chain recombines TRBV3-1 (or the pseudogene TRBV3-2) with TRBJ1-2; tentatively, D is TRBD1 (6 bases). The germline V and J ends were trimmed by 4 bases and 4 bases, with 16 bases remaining between them. Germline V CDR1 and CDR2: LGHDT, YNNKEL (reference sequence). There are 15 residues in the CDR3. The CDR3 bases are TGTGCCAGCAGCCCGCCCCTAGGACAGCTCTATGGCTACACCTTC. Its translation is CASSPPLGQLYGYTF.

The chain has TRBV11-3 and TRBJ2-6; D call uncertain. V lost 3 bases, J lost 0 bases, and 9 bases lay in between. This CDR3 is built from 16 residues. Germline V CDR1 and CDR2: SGHNT, YENEEA. The CDR3 DNA sequence: TGTGCCAGCAGCTTTTCTGGTAGCTCTGGGGCCAACGTCCTGACTTTC. It translates to CASSFSGSSGANVLTF.

The J gene is TRBJ1-1, the V gene TRBV5-1; D is undetermined. The CDR3 is 14 residues long. Germline V lookup: CDR1 SGHRS, CDR2 YFSETQ. V was pared by 6 bases and J by 2 bases, with 14 bases between. CDR3 bases: TGCGCCAGCAAAACCCAGCAGGATAACACTGAAGCTTTCTTT. Protein sequence: CASKTQQDNTEAFF.

The chain employs TRBV3-1 (or the pseudogene TRBV3-2) and TRBJ2-2; D is undetermined. There are 16 residues in the CDR3. Germline-derived CDR1 and CDR2 are LGHDT and YNNKEL (reference sequence). V lost 2 bases, J lost 3 bases, and 13 bases lay in between. CDR3 region: CASSQFTNWDTGELFF. DNA of the CDR3: TGTGCCAGCAGCCAATTTACTAATTGGGACACCGGGGAGCTGTTTTTT.

V usage is TRBV3-1 (or the pseudogene TRBV3-2) and J usage is TRBJ2-2, with 8 bases identical to TRBD2. The CDR3 loop spans 16 amino acids. The germline gives CDR1 LGHDT, CDR2 YNNKEL (reference sequence). Trimming at V came to 4 bases and at J to 7 bases, leaving 11 bases not matched to a gene. The CDR3 coding sequence is TGTGCCAGCAGCCCCCCCCGCGGGGGGATCCTCGGGGAGCTGTTTTTT. Its translation: CASSPPRGGILGELFF.

The chain is built from TRBV10-1 and TRBJ2-2, with 11 positions matching TRBD2. Germline V gene sequence: CDR1 WNHNN, CDR2 SYGVQD (reference sequence). The CDR3 loop spans 18 amino acids. V dropped 0 bases and J dropped 5; count of bases not matched to a gene: 8. The CDR3: CASSESKLAGVRTGELFF. The CDR3 coding sequence is TGCGCCAGCAGTGAGTCGAAACTAGCGGGAGTTCGAACCGGGGAGCTGTTTTTT.

This chain joins TRBV18 and TRBJ2-5, with TRBD2 identical over 10 bases. The trim removed 3 bases at V and 5 bases at J, leaving 6 bases unmatched. Germline CDR1 reads KGHSH; CDR2 reads LQKENI. The CDR3 contains 15 residues. The CDR3 bases are TGTGCCAGCTCACCCCAGCGGGGGGGCCAGGAGACCCAGTACTTC. Its protein product is CASSPQRGGQETQYF.

This rearrangement joins TRBV7-3 to TRBJ2-7; 7 bases line up with TRBD1. CDR3 length equals 15 residues. Germline values: CDR1 SGHTA, CDR2 FQGTGA. The V and J ends lost 1 base and 1 base, in that order; junction bases with no gene match: 4. The CDR3 DNA sequence: TGTGCCAGCAGCTTAATATCGACAGGGTCCTACGAGCAGTACTTC. Amino acids: CASSLISTGSYEQYF.

The V gene is TRBV18, the J gene TRBJ1-1; tentatively, D is TRBD1 (6 bases). CDR1 is KGHSH, CDR2 LQKENI, per germline. The V end lost 4 bases, the J end lost 4 bases, and 16 bases lay between the germline ends. CDR3 length: 15 amino acids. Here the CDR3 reads CASSLEVGGGTEAFF. The CDR3 DNA reads TGTGCCAGCTCACTAGAGGTAGGGGGTGGCACTGAAGCTTTCTTT.

This clone turned up a few times. V gene TRBV7-3 combines with J gene TRBJ2-2; possibly TRBD2 for D (6 bases). Germline CDR1 and CDR2: SGHTA and FQGTGA. The CDR3 covers 16 residues. Trimming stripped 5 bases from V and 1 base from J, with 14 bases between. This CDR3 reads CASSPRRGGNTGELFF. Written as DNA, the CDR3 is TGTGCCAGCAGCCCACGTAGGGGAGGGAACACCGGGGAGCTGTTTTTT.

The J gene is TRBJ2-7, the V gene TRBV5-4; TRBD2 matches at 9 bases. Trimming cost V 4 bases and J 7 bases; bases outside gene matches: 9. The germline V gene has CDR1 SGHNT and CDR2 YYREEE (reference sequence). The CDR3 runs 14 residues. The CDR3 nucleotides read TGTGCCAGCAGCGCAGGTGGCCTAGCGGGGGAGCAGTACTTC. Translation gives CASSAGGLAGEQYF.

The chain couples TRBV19 to TRBJ1-5, with a weak D call TRBD1 (6 bases). Deletions cut 5 bases from V and 5 bases from J, with 16 bases between. CDR1 is LNHDA and CDR2 is SQIVND in the germline V gene (reference sequence). The CDR3 runs to 15 residues. This CDR3 reads CASSVRTGFDQPQHF. CDR3 bases: TGTGCCAGTAGTGTAAGAACAGGGTTTGATCAGCCCCAGCATTTT.

In its sample, this clone was seen a few times. V usage is TRBV9 and J usage is TRBJ2-7; D might be TRBD1 (5 bases). Per germline, CDR1 SGDLS and CDR2 YYNGEE. There are 15 residues in the CDR3. Between the trimmed V and J ends, which lost 0 bases and 4 bases, there was a span of 14 bases. CDR3 region: CASSVGGQKIYEQYF. The CDR3 nucleotides are TGTGCCAGCAGCGTAGGAGGACAAAAAATTTACGAGCAGTACTTC.

The rearrangement uses TRBV10-3 and TRBJ1-1; D call uncertain. The CDR3 extends over 12 amino acids. The germline V and J ends were trimmed by 2 bases and 5 bases, with 6 bases remaining between them. From germline, CDR1 is ENHRY and CDR2 SYGVKD. The CDR3 sequence is CAISEVETEAFF. CDR3 DNA: TGTGCCATCAGTGAGGTGGAGACTGAAGCTTTCTTT.

The chain is built from TRBV27 and TRBJ1-2, with TRBD1 matching 8 bases. Unmatched junction bases numbered 8, after V lost 6 bases and J lost 8 bases. From germline, CDR1 is MNHEY and CDR2 SMNVEV (reference sequence). CDR3 size: 13 residues. The CDR3 loop is CASRETGAGGYTF. The CDR3 DNA reads as TGTGCCAGCAGGGAGACAGGGGCCGGAGGCTACACCTTC.

This chain uses TRBV24-1 with TRBJ1-2; D is uncertain. The germline CDR1 and CDR2 sequences are KGHDR and SFDVKD. The V and J ends lost 4 bases and 2 bases respectively, with 16 bases between them. The length of the CDR3 is 16 residues. CDR3 amino acids: CATSDPRMAPNYGYTF. Here the CDR3 DNA reads TGTGCCACCAGTGACCCAAGAATGGCTCCCAACTATGGCTACACCTTC.